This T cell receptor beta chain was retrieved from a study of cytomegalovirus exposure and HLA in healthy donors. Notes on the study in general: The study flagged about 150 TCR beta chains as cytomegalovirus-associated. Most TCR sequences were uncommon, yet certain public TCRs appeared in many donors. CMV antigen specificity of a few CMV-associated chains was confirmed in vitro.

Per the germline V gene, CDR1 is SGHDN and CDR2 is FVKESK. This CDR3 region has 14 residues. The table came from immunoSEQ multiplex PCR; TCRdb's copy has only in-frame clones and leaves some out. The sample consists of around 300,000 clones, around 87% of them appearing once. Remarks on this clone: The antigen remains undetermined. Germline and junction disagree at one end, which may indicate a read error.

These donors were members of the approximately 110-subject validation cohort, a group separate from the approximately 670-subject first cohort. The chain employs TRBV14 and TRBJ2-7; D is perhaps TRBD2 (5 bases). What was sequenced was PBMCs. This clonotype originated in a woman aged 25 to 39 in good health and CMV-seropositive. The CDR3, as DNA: TGTGCCAGCAGCCAGCCCGGGATTCTATACGGGCAGTACTTC. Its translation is CASSQPGILYGQYF. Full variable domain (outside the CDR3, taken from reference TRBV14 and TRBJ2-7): EAGVTQFPSHSVIEKGQTVTLRCDPISGHDNLYWYRRVMGKEIKFLLHFVKESKQDESGMPNNRFLAERTGGTYSTLKVQPAELEDSGVYFCASSQPGILYGQYFGPGTRLTVT.